This T cell receptor (beta chain) was found in a study of regulatory T cells in long-lasting Graves disease. This clonotype was recorded a few times. Time point indicated: persistent/refractory GD, antithyroid drugs over 5 years with positive TRAb. After RNA was extracted from PBMCs, the TCR library was made from it. Germline values: CDR1 SQVTM, CDR2 ANQGSEA. V was pared by 3 bases and J by 0 bases, with 11 bases between. This CDR3 has 15 residues. Arm-PCR of CDR3 regions and iRepertoire HTBI primers were used to build TCR beta libraries. TCRdb analysed the multiplex PCR reads with MiXCR anew, one entry per CDR3 protein. The sample shows around 460,000 distinct CDR3 sequences, 20% to 25% of them seen only once.

This material consisted of peripheral blood mononuclear cells (PBMCs), taken when the disease was refractory, from a patient treated with antithyroid drugs. The clonotype was recovered from a female donor with Graves disease. The J gene is TRBJ2-2, the V gene TRBV29-1; no definite D call. This chain's CDR3 is CSVESSLPNTGELFF. The CDR3 bases are TGCAGCGTTGAGTCATCACTGCCGAACACCGGGGAGCTGTTTTTT.